The 20 T cell receptor beta chains listed next were all sequenced from one sample in a study of blood T cell repertoires in COVID-19. Clones were read by immunoSEQ multiplex PCR, and TCRdb kept only the in-frame ones, dropping some. The table has about 160,000 clones, more than 75% seen once. The sequenced sample was peripheral blood. The receptors shown here come from a woman aged 70 to 79 with COVID-19, enrolled during active disease.

This clone was recorded a few times. V usage is TRBV2 and J usage is TRBJ1-1, with 7 bases matching TRBD1. The CDR3 loop spans 14 amino acids. Germline loops: CDR1 SNHLY, CDR2 FYNNEI. With V trimmed by 2 bases and J by 8 bases, 8 bases remained unmatched. The CDR3 loop reads CASSELFSTGEAFF. The CDR3 coding sequence is TGTGCCAGCAGTGAATTATTCTCGACAGGGGAAGCTTTCTTT.

This clone was observed many times. The J gene is TRBJ2-7, the V gene TRBV6-5, with TRBD1 identical over 8 bases. This CDR3 region has 13 residues. CDR1 is MNHEY and CDR2 is SVGAGI in the germline V gene. The junction had 6 bases not matched to a gene; V was cut back by 5 bases and J by 6 bases. CDR3 loop: CASSPGTGPEQYF. For the CDR3, the DNA is TGTGCCAGCAGTCCGGGGACAGGTCCCGAGCAGTACTTC.

The chain couples TRBV29-1 to TRBJ2-6; 7 bases are shared with TRBD1. This CDR3 comprises 14 residues. Germline V CDR1 and CDR2: SQVTM, ANQGSEA. J was trimmed by 2 bases and V by 6 bases; bases with no gene match: 4. The CDR3 region is CSVGDSPGANVLTF. The CDR3 region has the DNA TGCAGCGTGGGGGACAGCCCTGGGGCCAACGTCCTGACTTTC.

This chain joins TRBV5-4 and TRBJ2-2; 13 bases match TRBD2. The CDR3 runs 16 residues. Germline values: CDR1 SGHNT, CDR2 YYREEE (reference sequence). J gave up 4 bases and V 4 bases, and 4 bases lay outside the gene matches. The chain's CDR3 is CASSAGTSGVTGELFF. The DNA for the CDR3 is TGTGCCAGCAGCGCCGGGACTAGCGGGGTCACCGGGGAGCTGTTTTTT.

The chain employs TRBV3-1 (or the pseudogene TRBV3-2) and TRBJ1-6; D gene uncertain. CDR1 is LGHDT and CDR2 is YNNKEL in the germline V gene (reference sequence). The V end lost 0 bases, the J end lost 7 bases, and 13 bases lay between the germline ends. The CDR3 length is 16 residues. The DNA of the CDR3 is TGTGCCAGCAGCCAAGATCCCTCTCAGTACAATTCACCCCTCCACTTT. Its protein is CASSQDPSQYNSPLHF.

The chain carries TRBV6-5 and TRBJ2-1; 7 bases line up with TRBD2. The germline gives CDR1 MNHEY, CDR2 SVGAGI. The CDR3 totals 13 residues. After removal of 7 bases from V and 4 bases from J, the junction contained 4 bases not matched to a gene. CDR3 DNA: TGTGCCAGCATCCTAGCGGAATACAATGAGCAGTTCTTC. Translation: CASILAEYNEQFF.

The J gene is TRBJ2-7, the V gene TRBV6-6; D perhaps matches TRBD1 (6 bases). CDR3 length: 14 amino acids. Per germline, CDR1 MNHNY and CDR2 SVGAGI (reference sequence). The V end lost 4 bases, the J end lost 2 bases, and 12 bases lay between the germline ends. The CDR3 nucleotides are TGTGCCAGCAGTTTCGGGACATTTCCCTACGAGCAGTACTTC. It is translated as CASSFGTFPYEQYF.

In the case of this clone: Other DNA variants within this sample encode the same CDR3. V is TRBV5-6 and J is TRBJ1-3, with D possibly matching TRBD1 (5 bases). Trimming left V 0 bases short and J 4 bases short, with 8 bases between. The CDR3 has 14 amino acids. CDR1 SGHDT and CDR2 YYEEEE come from the germline V gene. This CDR3 is CASSLVGAGNTIYF. In DNA form, the CDR3 reads TGTGCCAGCAGCTTGGTTGGGGCGGGAAACACCATATATTTT.

The chain uses TRBV9 and TRBJ2-3, with 9 nucleotides matching TRBD2. This CDR3 region has 17 residues. Germline CDR1 is SGDLS and CDR2 is YYNGEE. The V and J ends lost 4 bases and 2 bases, in that order; junction bases with no gene match: 11. The CDR3 spells CASSPKGAGGLTDTQYF. For the CDR3, the DNA is TGTGCCAGCAGCCCAAAAGGGGCGGGGGGGCTCACAGATACGCAGTATTTT.

This clone has a handful of counts. The sample holds other DNA sequences that translate to the same CDR3. The J gene is TRBJ1-5, the V gene TRBV30; D call uncertain. The CDR3 runs to 13 residues. Looked up from germline, CDR1 is GTSNPN and CDR2 is SVGIG (reference sequence). The germline V and J ends were trimmed by 5 bases and 1 base, with 9 bases remaining between them. This CDR3 reads CAWDTGSNQPQHF. The DNA of the CDR3 is TGTGCCTGGGATACCGGGAGCAATCAGCCCCAGCATTTT.

V is TRBV9 and J is TRBJ1-6; 11 nucleotides agree with TRBD1. Germline V gene lookup returns CDR1 SGDLS and CDR2 YYNGEE. This CDR3 is 15 amino acids long. Losses at the gene ends were 4 bases for V and 10 bases for J; bases not matched to a gene: 7. The CDR3 spells CASSLGQGVGSPLHF. Written as DNA, the CDR3 is TGTGCCAGCAGCCTGGGACAGGGGGTTGGCTCACCCCTCCACTTT.

The genes are TRBV28 and TRBJ1-3, with D uncertain. Trimming took off 3 bases at V and 0 bases at J, with 21 bases between the two ends. This CDR3 is built from 19 residues. Germline V gene lookup returns CDR1 MDHEN and CDR2 SYDVKM. The CDR3, as DNA: TGTGCCAGCAGTTTCGCTTTTAGCCTCCTGGGGAGCTCTGGAAACACCATATATTTT. This sequence encodes CASSFAFSLLGSSGNTIYF. Full variable domain (outside the CDR3, taken from reference TRBV28 and TRBJ1-3): DVKVTQSSRYLVKRTGEKVFLECVQDMDHENMFWYRQDPGLGLRLIYFSYDVKMKEKGDIPEGYSVSREKKERFSLILESASTNQTSMYLCASSFAFSLLGSSGNTIYFGEGSWLTVV.

The chain joins TRBV6-5 to TRBJ1-1, with TRBD1 matching over 11 bases. Germline V gene sequence: CDR1 MNHEY, CDR2 SVGAGI. The CDR3 is 13 amino acids. J gave up 11 bases and V 5 bases, and 7 bases lay outside the gene matches. The CDR3 region is CASSRGQGGRAFF. The CDR3, as DNA: TGTGCCAGCAGTAGGGGACAGGGGGGTAGGGCTTTCTTT.

The chain couples TRBV6-5 to TRBJ1-2, with 7 bases matching TRBD1. The CDR3 sequence is 14 residues long. Per the germline V gene, CDR1 is MNHEY and CDR2 is SVGAGI. V dropped 4 bases and J dropped 3; count of bases not matched to a gene: 5. The CDR3 nucleotides are TGTGCCAGCAGTTCGGGTGGGACAGACTATGGCTACACCTTC. Protein: CASSSGGTDYGYTF.

V is TRBV4-1 and J is TRBJ2-2, with TRBD1 matching over 11 bases. Germline V gene lookup returns CDR1 MGHRA and CDR2 YSYEKL. The length of the CDR3 is 16 residues. Germline trimming cut 3 bases from V and 4 bases from J; bases unmatched to any gene: 4. The CDR3 DNA reads as TGCGCCAGCAGCCAGGACAGGGGGCTGGGCACCGGGGAGCTGTTTTTT. As protein: CASSQDRGLGTGELFF.

This chain links TRBV7-9 with TRBJ1-3; no firm D call. Per germline, CDR1 SEHNR and CDR2 FQNEAQ (reference sequence). The CDR3 loop spans 13 amino acids. V was pared by 5 bases and J by 2 bases, with 7 bases between. In DNA, the CDR3 is TGTGCCAGCAGCCCAACTCCTGGAAACACCATATATTTT. It translates to CASSPTPGNTIYF.

V and J are TRBV6-5 and TRBJ1-2, with a tentative D call TRBD1 (6 bases). V was cut by 5 bases and J by 8 bases, with 18 bases left in between. CDR3 length: 14 amino acids. Germline CDR1 is MNHEY and CDR2 is SVGAGI. CDR3 residues: CASSQGRGGGGYTF. The CDR3 nucleotides are TGTGCCAGCAGTCAGGGGAGGGGCGGTGGAGGCTACACCTTC.

The chain is built from TRBV28 and TRBJ1-4, with 8 bases fitting TRBD1. CDR3 size: 15 residues. Germline trimming cut 2 bases from V and 1 base from J; bases unmatched to any gene: 0. Germline lookup yields CDR1 MDHEN and CDR2 SYDVKM. The CDR3 nucleotides read TGTGCCAGCAGTTTAGACAGGGGAACTAATGAAAAACTGTTTTTT. It codes for CASSLDRGTNEKLFF.

This chain connects TRBV9 to TRBJ1-2; no firm D call. Germline CDR1 reads SGDLS; CDR2 reads YYNGEE. V lost 4 bases and J 6 bases, leaving 13 bases between the germline ends. This CDR3 is built from 13 residues. The CDR3 reads CASSSRQLDGYTF. CDR3 bases: TGTGCCAGCAGCAGCCGACAATTGGATGGCTACACCTTC.

The chain is built from TRBV28 and TRBJ2-7; D not certain. The CDR3 contains 15 residues. Trimming stripped 5 bases from V and 7 bases from J, with 21 bases between. Germline CDR1 reads MDHEN; CDR2 reads SYDVKM. CDR3: CASSPSVPWAREQYF. In DNA, the CDR3 is TGTGCCAGCAGTCCATCGGTGCCGTGGGCTCGTGAGCAGTACTTC.